The rows below give T cell receptor beta chains drawn from one sample of a study of control samples from healthy donors and cancer patients. This table comes from immunoSEQ multiplex PCR, and its TCRdb copy is limited to in-frame clones, with some not included. The table records some 150,000 clones, roughly nine tenths of them present only once. The sample comprised blood. The receptors originated from a young man in good health. CDR3s include the opening cysteine and the closing phenylalanine or tryptophan. The order of the fields is J gene, D gene, V gene, clone size, CDR3 protein, CDR3 DNA. A D gene is named only where the DNA matches it firmly. Expanded clones are given a class, and other clones once, few, many or no size at all.

j_call: TRBJ1-1
d_call: .
v_call: TRBV13
clone_size: .
cdr3_aa: CASSRRRGMNTEAFF
cdr3_nt: TGTGCCAGCAGCCGACGTAGGGGCATGAACACTGAAGCTTTCTTT

j_call: TRBJ2-7
d_call: .
v_call: TRBV4-3
clone_size: .
cdr3_aa: CASSQDFRTEAYEQYF
cdr3_nt: TGCGCCAGCAGCCAAGATTTTAGGACAGAGGCCTACGAGCAGTACTTC

j_call: TRBJ2-7
d_call: .
v_call: TRBV7-6
clone_size: .
cdr3_aa: CASSSGWENTDSYEQYF
cdr3_nt: TGTGCCAGCAGCTCAGGGTGGGAGAATACTGACTCCTACGAGCAGTACTTC

j_call: TRBJ2-3
d_call: TRBD2
v_call: TRBV2
clone_size: .
cdr3_aa: CVWTSGGASPRTDTQYF
cdr3_nt: TGTGTCTGGACTAGCGGGGGGGCCTCCCCTCGCACAGATACGCAGTATTTT

j_call: TRBJ1-1
d_call: .
v_call: TRBV10-1
clone_size: .
cdr3_aa: CASSDGGPTEAFF
cdr3_nt: TGCGCCAGCAGTGATGGGGGTCCCACTGAAGCTTTCTTT

j_call: TRBJ2-1
d_call: .
v_call: TRBV13
clone_size: .
cdr3_aa: CASSFSFSGGVGEQFF
cdr3_nt: TGTGCCAGCAGCTTCTCTTTTTCTGGCGGGGTCGGGGAGCAGTTCTTC

j_call: TRBJ1-2
d_call: TRBD1
v_call: TRBV29-1
clone_size: .
cdr3_aa: CSVGDSDYGYTF
cdr3_nt: TGCAGCGTTGGGGACAGCGACTATGGCTACACCTTC

j_call: TRBJ1-2
d_call: .
v_call: TRBV20-1
clone_size: .
cdr3_aa: CSAIRRVPRTF
cdr3_nt: TGCAGTGCTATTCGGAGGGTCCCCCGCACCTTC

j_call: TRBJ2-1
d_call: TRBD2
v_call: TRBV7-2
clone_size: few
cdr3_aa: CASSLGVSGGAQYNEQFF
cdr3_nt: TGTGCCAGCAGCTTAGGGGTTAGCGGGGGGGCCCAGTACAATGAGCAGTTCTTC

j_call: TRBJ2-7
d_call: .
v_call: TRBV5-4
clone_size: .
cdr3_aa: CASSSRVDYEQYF
cdr3_nt: TGTGCCAGCAGCTCGAGGGTGGACTACGAGCAGTACTTC

j_call: TRBJ2-7
d_call: TRBD2
v_call: TRBV5-4
clone_size: .
cdr3_aa: CASRPNPGLASHEQYF
cdr3_nt: TGTGCCAGCAGACCAAACCCGGGACTAGCGTCCCACGAGCAGTACTTC

j_call: TRBJ2-1
d_call: TRBD2
v_call: TRBV24-1
clone_size: .
cdr3_aa: CATSSGLSGGFYNEQFF
cdr3_nt: TGTGCCACCAGTAGCGGGCTTAGCGGGGGGTTCTACAATGAGCAGTTCTTC

j_call: TRBJ1-5
d_call: TRBD1
v_call: TRBV28
clone_size: once
cdr3_aa: CASSTRQGINQPQHF
cdr3_nt: TGTGCCAGCAGCACTCGACAGGGAATCAATCAGCCCCAGCATTTT

j_call: TRBJ2-7
d_call: .
v_call: TRBV9
clone_size: .
cdr3_aa: CASSVDPGESREQYF
cdr3_nt: TGTGCCAGCAGCGTCGACCCCGGAGAGTCTCGCGAGCAGTACTTC